A selection of T cell receptor beta chains follows, all from one sample in a study of blood T cell repertoires in COVID-19. Here immunoSEQ multiplex PCR was the method, and the copy in TCRdb shows in-frame clones only, minus some. This table has roughly 75,000 clones, 70% to 90% appearing once. Sequenced: peripheral blood. The receptor set was obtained from a man older than 75 with COVID-19, enrolled during active disease. Both conserved end residues are part of each CDR3. Each record gives: V gene, J gene, clone size, D gene, CDR3 protein, CDR3 DNA. A D gene is named only where the DNA matches it firmly. Expanded clones are given a class, and other clones once, few, many or no size at all.

V gene: TRBV28
J gene: TRBJ1-1
clone size: -
D gene: -
CDR3 protein: CASSPTPYTEAFF
CDR3 DNA: TGTGCCAGCTCCCCGACACCATACACTGAAGCTTTCTTT

V gene: TRBV19
J gene: TRBJ1-1
clone size: -
D gene: -
CDR3 protein: CASQGLGNPEAFF
CDR3 DNA: TGTGCCAGCCAGGGGCTAGGGAACCCTGAAGCTTTCTTT

V gene: TRBV21-1
J gene: TRBJ1-5
clone size: -
D gene: -
CDR3 protein: CASSGQPGQSGNVNQPQHF
CDR3 DNA: TGTGCCAGCAGCGGACAGCCGGGACAGTCCGGTAATGTCAATCAGCCCCAGCATTTT

V gene: TRBV7-9
J gene: TRBJ1-6
clone size: -
D gene: TRBD1
CDR3 protein: CASSLPGTGYNSPLHF
CDR3 DNA: TGTGCCAGCAGCTTACCCGGGACAGGTTATAATTCACCCCTCCACTTT

V gene: TRBV27
J gene: TRBJ1-6
clone size: -
D gene: -
CDR3 protein: CASSLGQGLGPLHF
CDR3 DNA: TGTGCCAGCAGTTTAGGGCAGGGGTTGGGGCCCCTCCACTTT

V gene: TRBV18
J gene: TRBJ1-1
clone size: -
D gene: -
CDR3 protein: CASSPSRVGTEAFF
CDR3 DNA: TGTGCCAGCTCACCCTCCCGAGTCGGGACTGAAGCTTTCTTT

V gene: TRBV28
J gene: TRBJ1-4
clone size: -
D gene: -
CDR3 protein: CASSGQSSLFF
CDR3 DNA: TGTGCCAGCAGTGGACAGAGCAGTTTGTTTTTT

V gene: TRBV7-2
J gene: TRBJ2-7
clone size: -
D gene: TRBD1
CDR3 protein: CASSLGGTATYEQYF
CDR3 DNA: TGTGCCAGCAGCTTAGGGGGGACAGCAACCTACGAGCAGTACTTC

V gene: TRBV5-1
J gene: TRBJ2-1
clone size: once
D gene: TRBD2
CDR3 protein: CASSRTSGGYNEQFF
CDR3 DNA: TGCGCCAGCAGCCGTACTAGCGGGGGCTACAATGAGCAGTTCTTC

V gene: TRBV5-1
J gene: TRBJ1-2
clone size: -
D gene: -
CDR3 protein: CASSLEASDYGYTF
CDR3 DNA: TGCGCCAGCAGCTTGGAGGCCAGCGACTATGGCTACACCTTC

V gene: TRBV5-1
J gene: TRBJ2-7
clone size: -
D gene: TRBD1
CDR3 protein: CASSLDRDRGGEQYF
CDR3 DNA: TGCGCCAGCAGCTTGGATCGGGACAGAGGGGGCGAGCAGTACTTC

V gene: TRBV10-1
J gene: TRBJ1-2
clone size: -
D gene: -
CDR3 protein: CASSEAGLNGYTF
CDR3 DNA: TGCGCCAGCAGTGAGGCAGGTTTGAATGGCTACACCTTC

V gene: TRBV5-8
J gene: TRBJ1-1
clone size: -
D gene: -
CDR3 protein: CASSLVPGLNTEAFF
CDR3 DNA: TGTGCCAGCAGCTTAGTTCCGGGATTAAACACTGAAGCTTTCTTT

V gene: TRBV19
J gene: TRBJ1-5
clone size: -
D gene: -
CDR3 protein: CASSIARGHYSNQPQHF
CDR3 DNA: TGTGCCAGTAGTATAGCCAGGGGCCACTATAGCAATCAGCCCCAGCATTTT

V gene: TRBV6-5
J gene: TRBJ2-7
clone size: -
D gene: TRBD2
CDR3 protein: CASTWEGIYEQYF
CDR3 DNA: TGTGCCAGCACCTGGGAGGGTATCTACGAGCAGTACTTC

V gene: TRBV9
J gene: TRBJ2-3
clone size: -
D gene: -
CDR3 protein: CASSVGPDFSTDTQYF
CDR3 DNA: TGTGCCAGCAGCGTAGGGCCTGATTTTAGCACAGATACGCAGTATTTT

V gene: TRBV28
J gene: TRBJ2-7
clone size: -
D gene: TRBD1
CDR3 protein: CASRGPGQPYEQYF
CDR3 DNA: TGTGCCAGCAGGGGACCGGGACAGCCTTACGAGCAGTACTTC

V gene: TRBV3-1/TRBV3-2
J gene: TRBJ1-1
clone size: -
D gene: TRBD1
CDR3 protein: CASSQDEGANAEAFF
CDR3 DNA: TGTGCCAGCAGCCAAGATGAGGGGGCGAACGCTGAAGCTTTCTTT

V gene: TRBV28
J gene: TRBJ1-2
clone size: once
D gene: -
CDR3 protein: CATSGQNYGYTF
CDR3 DNA: TGTGCCACCTCCGGACAGAACTATGGCTACACCTTC

V gene: TRBV24-1
J gene: TRBJ2-1
clone size: -
D gene: TRBD2
CDR3 protein: CATSDSFGGTEQFF
CDR3 DNA: TGTGCCACCAGTGATTCGTTCGGGGGGACTGAGCAGTTCTTC

V gene: TRBV5-1
J gene: TRBJ1-6
clone size: few
D gene: -
CDR3 protein: CASSLGGGGSDSPLHF
CDR3 DNA: TGCGCCAGCAGCTTGGGCGGCGGGGGGAGTGATTCACCCCTCCACTTT

V gene: TRBV7-9
J gene: TRBJ1-3
clone size: once
D gene: -
CDR3 protein: CASSLAPSGNTIYF
CDR3 DNA: TGTGCCAGCAGCTTGGCCCCCTCTGGAAACACCATATATTTT

V gene: TRBV7-9
J gene: TRBJ1-4
clone size: -
D gene: TRBD1
CDR3 protein: CASSLPTGSAATNEKLFF
CDR3 DNA: TGTGCCAGCAGCTTACCGACAGGGTCCGCCGCAACTAATGAAAAACTGTTTTTT

V gene: TRBV5-4
J gene: TRBJ2-6
clone size: -
D gene: -
CDR3 protein: CASSAGTMNANVLTF
CDR3 DNA: TGTGCCAGCAGCGCCGGGACAATGAACGCCAACGTCCTGACTTTC

V gene: TRBV6-6
J gene: TRBJ1-1
clone size: -
D gene: -
CDR3 protein: CASSNPGLTQEAFF
CDR3 DNA: TGTGCCAGCAGTAACCCGGGACTTACCCAGGAAGCTTTCTTT

V gene: TRBV5-1
J gene: TRBJ2-5
clone size: -
D gene: -
CDR3 protein: CASSFLPGRETQYF
CDR3 DNA: TGCGCCAGCAGCTTCCTCCCAGGGAGGGAGACCCAGTACTTC

V gene: TRBV18
J gene: TRBJ1-4
clone size: once
D gene: -
CDR3 protein: CASSPREATNEKLFF
CDR3 DNA: TGTGCCAGCTCACCTCGGGAAGCAACTAATGAAAAACTGTTTTTT

V gene: TRBV6-5
J gene: TRBJ1-2
clone size: -
D gene: -
CDR3 protein: CASSYRDTEGYGYTF
CDR3 DNA: TGTGCCAGCAGTTACCGGGACACTGAGGGGTATGGCTACACCTTC

V gene: TRBV7-9
J gene: TRBJ1-2
clone size: -
D gene: TRBD1
CDR3 protein: CASSQKGQGYGYTF
CDR3 DNA: TGTGCCAGCAGTCAAAAGGGACAGGGATATGGCTACACCTTC

V gene: TRBV25-1
J gene: TRBJ2-3
clone size: few
D gene: TRBD1
CDR3 protein: CASTDRVRTDTQYF
CDR3 DNA: TGTGCCAGCACCGACAGGGTGCGCACAGATACGCAGTATTTT

V gene: TRBV7-3
J gene: TRBJ2-3
clone size: -
D gene: TRBD2
CDR3 protein: CASSTGLAGGDTQYF
CDR3 DNA: TGTGCCAGCAGTACCGGACTAGCGGGGGGAGATACGCAGTATTTT

V gene: TRBV14
J gene: TRBJ2-3
clone size: -
D gene: TRBD2
CDR3 protein: CATKRGYGRTDTQYF
CDR3 DNA: TGTGCCACCAAAAGAGGCTACGGGAGGACAGATACGCAGTATTTT

V gene: TRBV2
J gene: TRBJ1-5
clone size: -
D gene: TRBD1
CDR3 protein: CASRLDRGNQPQHF
CDR3 DNA: TGTGCCAGCAGACTCGACAGGGGCAATCAGCCCCAGCATTTT

V gene: TRBV15
J gene: TRBJ1-2
clone size: -
D gene: -
CDR3 protein: CATSRDLGANYGYTF
CDR3 DNA: TGTGCCACCAGCAGAGATCTGGGAGCTAACTATGGCTACACCTTC

V gene: TRBV6-5
J gene: TRBJ1-2
clone size: -
D gene: -
CDR3 protein: CASSSSGINYGYTF
CDR3 DNA: TGTGCCAGCAGTTCATCGGGGATTAACTATGGCTACACCTTC

V gene: TRBV27
J gene: TRBJ1-1
clone size: -
D gene: TRBD1
CDR3 protein: CASSRDRGPEAFF
CDR3 DNA: TGTGCCAGCAGCCGGGACAGGGGGCCTGAAGCTTTCTTT

V gene: TRBV14
J gene: TRBJ1-1
clone size: -
D gene: -
CDR3 protein: CASSQAGGYTEAFF
CDR3 DNA: TGTGCCAGCAGCCAAGCGGGGGGATACACTGAAGCTTTCTTT

V gene: TRBV29-1
J gene: TRBJ1-6
clone size: -
D gene: TRBD1
CDR3 protein: CSAGQGRDSPLHF
CDR3 DNA: TGCAGCGCTGGACAGGGGCGGGATTCACCCCTCCACTTT

V gene: TRBV5-1
J gene: TRBJ2-7
clone size: -
D gene: TRBD1
CDR3 protein: CASSSVASTVGGIYEQYF
CDR3 DNA: TGCGCCAGCAGCTCGGTTGCCTCGACGGTAGGGGGCATCTACGAGCAGTACTTC

V gene: TRBV11-3
J gene: TRBJ2-3
clone size: -
D gene: -
CDR3 protein: CASSLETPTDTQYF
CDR3 DNA: TGTGCCAGCAGCTTAGAAACACCGACAGATACGCAGTATTTT

V gene: TRBV11-2
J gene: TRBJ2-5
clone size: -
D gene: -
CDR3 protein: CASSLGQVETQYF
CDR3 DNA: TGTGCCAGCAGCTTAGGGCAGGTGGAGACCCAGTACTTC

V gene: TRBV28
J gene: TRBJ1-2
clone size: -
D gene: -
CDR3 protein: CASRPTGQEINYGYTF
CDR3 DNA: TGTGCCAGCAGACCTACAGGACAAGAAATTAACTATGGCTACACCTTC

V gene: TRBV5-1
J gene: TRBJ2-5
clone size: -
D gene: TRBD2
CDR3 protein: CASSLAGRAGGPVETQYF
CDR3 DNA: TGCGCCAGCAGCTTGGCCGGTCGGGCGGGGGGGCCGGTGGAGACCCAGTACTTC

V gene: TRBV5-8
J gene: TRBJ2-7
clone size: -
D gene: -
CDR3 protein: CASSLGGANYEQYF
CDR3 DNA: TGTGCCAGCAGCTTGGGCGGGGCTAACTACGAGCAGTACTTC

V gene: TRBV2
J gene: TRBJ2-7
clone size: -
D gene: -
CDR3 protein: CASSGGSLAYEQYF
CDR3 DNA: TGTGCCAGCAGTGGTGGTAGTCTCGCCTACGAGCAGTACTTC

V gene: TRBV27
J gene: TRBJ2-2
clone size: -
D gene: TRBD1
CDR3 protein: CASSPIGDSWNTGELFF
CDR3 DNA: TGTGCCAGCAGTCCGATAGGGGACAGTTGGAACACCGGGGAGCTGTTTTTT

V gene: TRBV28
J gene: TRBJ1-5
clone size: -
D gene: -
CDR3 protein: CASSLVGDQPQHF
CDR3 DNA: TGTGCCAGCAGTTTGGTAGGGGATCAGCCCCAGCATTTT